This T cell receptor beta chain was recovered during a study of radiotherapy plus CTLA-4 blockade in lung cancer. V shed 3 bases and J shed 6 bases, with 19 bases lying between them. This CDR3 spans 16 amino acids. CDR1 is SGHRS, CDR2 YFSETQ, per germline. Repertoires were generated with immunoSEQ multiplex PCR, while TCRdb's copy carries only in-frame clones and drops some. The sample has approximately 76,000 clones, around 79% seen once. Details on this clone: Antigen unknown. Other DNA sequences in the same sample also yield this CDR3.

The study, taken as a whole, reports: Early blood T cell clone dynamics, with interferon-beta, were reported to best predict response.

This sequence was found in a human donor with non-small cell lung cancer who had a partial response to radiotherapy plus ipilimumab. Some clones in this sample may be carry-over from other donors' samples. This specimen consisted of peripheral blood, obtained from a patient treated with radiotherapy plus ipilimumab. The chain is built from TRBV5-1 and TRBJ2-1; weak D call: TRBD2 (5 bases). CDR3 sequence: CASSSLLGKTANEQFF. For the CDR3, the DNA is TGCGCCAGCAGCTCGCTACTAGGAAAAACCGCCAATGAGCAGTTCTTC.